The source of this T cell receptor (beta chain) is a study of CD8+CD57+ T cells in acquired aplastic anemia. The germline V gene encodes CDR1 DFQATT and CDR2 SNEGSKA (reference sequence). J gave up 1 base and V 3 bases, and 7 bases lay outside the gene matches. The CDR3 extends over 16 amino acids. Genomic DNA was employed as the template in profiling TCR beta VDJ and CDR3. TCRdb independently ran MiXCR on the reads; one entry per CDR3 protein. The sample has about 270,000 distinct CDR3 sequences; about 56% are singletons. The chain uses TRBV20-1 and TRBJ2-7; 12 bases line up with TRBD2. The sequence came from a human donor with severe aplastic anemia or a healthy control (not recorded which). Sequencing was performed on sorted CD4+, CD8+, or CD8+CD57+ T cells (not recorded which) from PBMCs. The CDR3 DNA reads TGCAGTGCTAGCCTAGCGGGGGGGCGGAGGTCCTACGAGCAGTACTTC. This translates into CSASLAGGRRSYEQYF.